These T cell receptor beta chains were read from a single sample in a study of blood T cell repertoires in COVID-19. The repertoire was sequenced with immunoSEQ multiplex PCR; TCRdb's copy has only in-frame clones and lacks some. The table has approximately 350,000 clones, around 90% seen once; the top ten hold approximately 3%. Sequences were obtained from peripheral blood. The source is a woman aged 25 to 39 with COVID-19, enrolled during active disease. Each CDR3 is given with its conserved first and last residue. A D gene is named only where the DNA matches it firmly. The listing skips clone size in some rows; elsewhere it reads once, few, many or a size class.

d_call,v_call,j_call,clone_size,cdr3_nt,cdr3_aa
TRBD1,TRBV7-8,TRBJ2-7,.,TGTGCCAGCAGCTTAGGAACAGGGGGCGAGCAGTACTTC,CASSLGTGGEQYF
.,TRBV19,TRBJ2-7,.,TGTGCCAGTAGGAGGGCAGGATTTGATAACGAGCAGTACTTC,CASRRAGFDNEQYF
TRBD1,TRBV6-5,TRBJ1-6,.,TGTGCCAGCAGTTGGGACAGGGTGGATTCACCCCTCCACTTT,CASSWDRVDSPLHF
TRBD2,TRBV2,TRBJ2-5,.,TGTGCCAGCAGGAGGGGTAGCGGGGGGCCGGGGACCCAGTACTTC,CASRRGSGGPGTQYF
TRBD1,TRBV7-2,TRBJ1-1,.,TGTGCCAGCAGCTTACGTTTTGGGACAGATGAAGCTTTCTTT,CASSLRFGTDEAFF
.,TRBV29-1,TRBJ2-3,.,TGCAGCGTCGCCCTGGGTCTCCTAGGCACAGATACGCAGTATTTT,CSVALGLLGTDTQYF
.,TRBV5-4,TRBJ2-1,few,TGTGCCAGCAGCCTAGGACTCAGCAATGAGCAGTTCTTC,CASSLGLSNEQFF
.,TRBV9,TRBJ2-1,.,TGTGCCAGCAGCCCCTCCGGGGTATCCTACAATGAGCAGTTCTTC,CASSPSGVSYNEQFF
TRBD1,TRBV2,TRBJ2-7,once,TGTGCCAGCAGATCACAGGGGGCTCGCTACGAGCAGTACTTC,CASRSQGARYEQYF
TRBD1,TRBV4-1,TRBJ2-5,.,TGCGCCAGCAGCCAAGAAGTGGGGCTTGGGACAGGGGGGCTCCGGGAGACCCAGTACTTC,CASSQEVGLGTGGLRETQYF
.,TRBV9,TRBJ2-1,once,TGTGCCAGCAGCCCCGTCCGGTCCAATGAGCAGTTCTTC,CASSPVRSNEQFF
.,TRBV4-1,TRBJ2-1,.,TGCGCCAGCAGCCAACCGGGAAGACTCCTTTCCCCCAACAATGAGCAGTTCTTC,CASSQPGRLLSPNNEQFF
TRBD2,TRBV7-9,TRBJ2-2,.,TGTGCCAGCTTCCTAGGGGCCGGGACTAGCGGGAGGAACACCGGGGAGCTGTTTTTT,CASFLGAGTSGRNTGELFF
TRBD1,TRBV18,TRBJ2-5,.,TGTGCCAGCTCACCACCGGGACAGGGAGAGACCCAGTACTTC,CASSPPGQGETQYF
.,TRBV4-3,TRBJ1-1,.,TGCGCCAGCAGCCAAGATTTCGACGGCGGGAACACTGAAGCTTTCTTT,CASSQDFDGGNTEAFF
TRBD2,TRBV7-2,TRBJ2-1,.,TGTGCCAGCAGCCAGAGGGTCGCTAGCGGGGGGTCATTCAATGAGCAGTTCTTC,CASSQRVASGGSFNEQFF
TRBD1,TRBV28,TRBJ1-3,.,TGTGCCAGCAGCCCCCCAGGACAGGGGGCGATGGCTGGAAACACCATATATTTT,CASSPPGQGAMAGNTIYF
TRBD1,TRBV6-2/TRBV6-3,TRBJ2-7,once,TGTGCCAGCAGTTACGTTTTGGGGACAGGGGACTACGAGCAGTACTTC,CASSYVLGTGDYEQYF
.,TRBV9,TRBJ1-2,.,TGTGCCAGCAGCGTAGGAGGGGGTTCTAACTATGGCTACACCTTC,CASSVGGGSNYGYTF
.,TRBV18,TRBJ1-1,.,TGTGCCAGCACTCCCATAGAACAGGGGAACACTGAAGCTTTCTTT,CASTPIEQGNTEAFF
.,TRBV10-1,TRBJ2-2,few,TGCGCCAGCAGTGAGCGGGAGAACACCGGGGAGCTGTTTTTT,CASSERENTGELFF
.,TRBV6-6,TRBJ1-4,.,TGTGCCAGCAGTTACGCAGGGTCAACTAATGAAAAACTGTTTTTT,CASSYAGSTNEKLFF
.,TRBV19,TRBJ2-3,.,TGTGCCAGTAGTATAGGGGCGACAGTCACAGATACGCAGTATTTT,CASSIGATVTDTQYF
TRBD1,TRBV13,TRBJ2-3,.,TGTGCCAGCAGCTCACTGACAGGGGGCAGGACAGATACGCAGTATTTT,CASSSLTGGRTDTQYF
.,TRBV6-2/TRBV6-3,TRBJ2-2,.,TGTGCCAGCAGTTACGGGGGCTCCACCGGGGAGCTGTTTTTT,CASSYGGSTGELFF